This entry lists 10 T cell receptor beta chains sequenced from one sample in a study of identifying expanded T cells in peripheral blood. The data were produced by immunoSEQ multiplex PCR, yet TCRdb's version contains in-frame clones alone and is incomplete. The profile covers around 100,000 clones, with 80% to 90% appearing a single time and less than 20% taken by the ten largest. Specimen: blood. The receptors come from a person between 18 and 75 years old in good health.

This rearrangement joins TRBV7-2 to TRBJ2-7; maybe TRBD2 (6 bases). CDR1 and CDR2 from the germline V gene are SGHTA and FQGNSA. The CDR3 loop spans 14 amino acids. V was cut by 5 bases and J by 3 bases, with 14 bases left in between. CDR3: CASSRGGRSYEQYF. The CDR3 nucleotides are TGTGCCAGCAGCCGAGGAGGGCGAAGCTACGAGCAGTACTTC. The whole variable domain, remainder taken from reference TRBV7-2 and TRBJ2-7, is GAGVSQSPSNKVTEKGKDVELRCDPISGHTALYWYRQSLGQGLEFLIYFQGNSAPDKSGLPSDRFSAERTGGSVSTLTIQRTQQEDSAVYLCASSRGGRSYEQYFGPGTRLTVT.

This clone was detected only a few times. This chain joins TRBV7-2 and TRBJ1-2, with TRBD1 matching over 7 bases. Germline-derived CDR1 and CDR2 are SGHTA and FQGNSA. With V trimmed by 5 bases and J by 7 bases, 13 bases remained unmatched. The CDR3 runs to 15 residues. CDR3 nucleotides: TGTGCCAGCAGCCCCGGGACAGCCCCCACAAGTGGCTACACCTTC. Residues: CASSPGTAPTSGYTF.

This clone was observed once. This chain's CDR3 is CAGSSATGFNEKLFF. In DNA, the CDR3 is TGTGCCGGTTCTAGCGCGACAGGGTTTAATGAAAAACTGTTTTTT. The rearrangement uses TRBV6-4 and TRBJ1-4, with 7 bases aligning to TRBD1. This CDR3 has 15 amino acids. Germline-derived CDR1 and CDR2 are MRHNA and SNTAGT. V dropped 11 bases and J dropped 4; count of bases not matched to a gene: 13.

The rearrangement uses TRBV7-6 and TRBJ2-7, with a possible D match to TRBD2 (5 bases). The CDR3 is made up of 13 amino acids. Trimming left V 4 bases short and J 4 bases short, with 11 bases between. Germline-derived CDR1 and CDR2 are SGHVS and FNYEAQ. CDR3 in amino acids: CASSSGPGYEQYF. In nucleotides, the CDR3 is TGTGCCAGCAGCTCTGGACCGGGGTACGAGCAGTACTTC.

The chain is built from TRBV28 and TRBJ2-1, with D possibly matching TRBD1 (6 bases). The CDR3 runs to 15 residues. Germline V CDR1 and CDR2: MDHEN, SYDVKM. V was shortened by 2 bases and J by 13 bases, with 21 bases between the two germline ends. The CDR3 sequence: CASSLLSQGQVGQFF. In DNA form, the CDR3 reads TGTGCCAGCAGTTTACTGTCACAGGGTCAAGTAGGACAGTTCTTC.

As DNA, the CDR3 is TGTGCCAGCAGCTACGGGACAGCTATGGAAGCTTTCTTT. The encoded protein is CASSYGTAMEAFF. The chain combines TRBV13 with TRBJ1-1; 7 bases map to TRBD1. The germline gives CDR1 PRHDT, CDR2 FYEKMQ (reference sequence). Trimming took 4 bases from V and 8 from J; bases not matched to a gene: 7. CDR3 length: 13 amino acids.

This chain links TRBV5-1 with TRBJ2-3, with 9 bases matching TRBD2. Germline V gives CDR1 SGHRS, CDR2 YFSETQ. The CDR3 extends over 14 amino acids. Unmatched junction bases numbered 3, after V lost 5 bases and J lost 2 bases. The CDR3 DNA sequence: TGCGCCAGCAGTAGCGGGGGTTACACAGATACGCAGTATTTT. This encodes CASSSGGYTDTQYF.

The chain couples TRBV4-3 to TRBJ2-5; D unclear. Trimming took off 0 bases at V and 5 bases at J, with 16 bases between the two ends. This CDR3 region has 16 residues. Looked up from germline, CDR1 is LGHNA and CDR2 is YSLEER. Here the CDR3 DNA reads TGCGCCAGCAGCCAAGACTCACCGGCCTCTGAGGAGACCCAGTACTTC. Encoded protein: CASSQDSPASEETQYF.

The chain couples TRBV7-9 to TRBJ1-2; the D is unclear. Germline V gene lookup returns CDR1 SEHNR and CDR2 FQNEAQ (reference sequence). Trimming cost V 2 bases and J 5 bases, with 6 bases left between them. CDR3 length equals 12 residues. The CDR3 DNA reads TGTGCCAGCAGCTTAACCGGTTATGGCTACACCTTC. It encodes CASSLTGYGYTF. Complete variable domain (other parts from reference TRBV7-9 and TRBJ1-2): DTGVSQNPRHKITKRGQNVTFRCDPISEHNRLYWYRQTLGQGPEFLTYFQNEAQLEKSRLLSDRFSAERPKGSFSTLEIQRTEQGDSAMYLCASSLTGYGYTFGSGTRLTVV.

V gene TRBV7-9 combines with J gene TRBJ1-2, with D possibly TRBD1 on 5 matching bases. The CDR3 loop spans 16 amino acids. Trimming removed 1 base from V and 7 bases from J, with 19 bases in between. Per the germline V gene, CDR1 is SEHNR and CDR2 is FQNEAQ (reference sequence). DNA of the CDR3: TGTGCCAGCAGCTTAGTGGTAGGCCAGGGCGGTGCTGGCTACACCTTC. Protein product: CASSLVVGQGGAGYTF.